Detailed here is one TCR beta chain. The antigen is undetermined. This entry comes from a study of cytomegalovirus exposure and HLA in healthy donors. Study-level results: Trimming of TCR beta V- and J-genes showed a link, identified in a later analysis, to a missense DCLRE1C variant. The authors listed around 150 TCR beta chains as cytomegalovirus-associated. There were several of the most significant clusters that appeared linked to common viral pathogens in a later analysis. Some segments of the V type, notably TRBV6-2 and TRBV6-3, were excluded as indistinguishable.

PCR used 60 Vbeta primers and 13 Jbeta primers. Method: immunoSEQ multiplex PCR; TCRdb's copy keeps in-frame clones and lacks some. The sample yields over 150,000 clones, roughly 80% seen once. This CDR3 is built from 15 residues. Germline V gene lookup returns CDR1 LNHDA and CDR2 SQIVND (reference sequence). The junction had 10 bases not matched to a gene; V was cut back by 7 bases and J by 3 bases. The chain employs TRBV19 and TRBJ1-2, with 8 nucleotides matching TRBD1. This clonotype originated in a male donor in good health and CMV-seropositive. Sequencing used PBMCs. CDR3 in amino acids: CASIPGQGGYYGYTF. The CDR3 DNA follows: TGTGCCAGTATCCCCGGACAGGGCGGGTACTATGGCTACACCTTC.